This T cell receptor (beta chain) was sequenced during a study of cytomegalovirus exposure and HLA in healthy donors. Points from the study as a whole: The classifier reportedly diagnosed cytomegalovirus status with high specificity and sensitivity.

The PCR employed 60 Vbeta primers together with 13 Jbeta primers. The assay was immunoSEQ multiplex PCR, and TCRdb's table has in-frame clones only and misses some. Among some 270,000 clones listed, 80% to 95% were seen once. Between the trimmed V and J ends, which lost 7 bases and 4 bases, there was a span of 13 bases. The CDR3 covers 14 residues. Looked up from germline, CDR1 is SNHLY and CDR2 is FYNNEI. On this clone: The antigen is undetermined.

Sequencing was carried out using PBMCs. The gene calls are TRBV2 and TRBJ2-2; a weak D match, TRBD1 (5 bases). The clonotype comes from a girl aged 2-10 years in good health and CMV-seronegative. The CDR3 bases are TGTGCCAGCATAATACAGGAGATCACCGGGGAGCTGTTTTTT. It specifies CASIIQEITGELFF.